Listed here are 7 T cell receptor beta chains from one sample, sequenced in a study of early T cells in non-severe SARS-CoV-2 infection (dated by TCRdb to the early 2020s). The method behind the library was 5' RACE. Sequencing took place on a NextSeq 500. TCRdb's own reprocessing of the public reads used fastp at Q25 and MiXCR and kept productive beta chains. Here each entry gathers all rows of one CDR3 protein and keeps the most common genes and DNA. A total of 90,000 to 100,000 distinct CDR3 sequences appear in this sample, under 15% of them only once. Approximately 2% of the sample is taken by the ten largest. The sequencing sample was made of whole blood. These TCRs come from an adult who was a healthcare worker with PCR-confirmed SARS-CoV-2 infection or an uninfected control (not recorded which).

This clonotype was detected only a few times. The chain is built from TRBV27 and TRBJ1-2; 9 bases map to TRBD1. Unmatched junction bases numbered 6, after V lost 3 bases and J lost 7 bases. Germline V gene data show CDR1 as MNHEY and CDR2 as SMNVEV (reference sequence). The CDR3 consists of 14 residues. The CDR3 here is CASSLWDRASGYTF. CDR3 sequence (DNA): TGTGCCAGCAGTTTGTGGGACAGGGCGAGTGGCTACACCTTC.

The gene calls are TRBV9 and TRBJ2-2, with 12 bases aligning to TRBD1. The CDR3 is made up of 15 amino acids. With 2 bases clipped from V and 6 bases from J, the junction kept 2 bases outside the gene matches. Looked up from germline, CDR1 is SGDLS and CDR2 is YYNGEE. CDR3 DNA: TGTGCCAGCAGCGTCCGGGACAGGGGGCCCGGGGAGCTGTTTTTT. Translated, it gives CASSVRDRGPGELFF.

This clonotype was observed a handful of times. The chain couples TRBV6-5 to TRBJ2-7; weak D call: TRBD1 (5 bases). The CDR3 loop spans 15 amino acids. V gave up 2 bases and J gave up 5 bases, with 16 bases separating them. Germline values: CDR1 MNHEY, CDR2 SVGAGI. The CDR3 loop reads CASSYVAGPRDEQYF. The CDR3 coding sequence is TGTGCCAGCAGTTACGTGGCAGGGCCAAGGGACGAGCAGTACTTC.

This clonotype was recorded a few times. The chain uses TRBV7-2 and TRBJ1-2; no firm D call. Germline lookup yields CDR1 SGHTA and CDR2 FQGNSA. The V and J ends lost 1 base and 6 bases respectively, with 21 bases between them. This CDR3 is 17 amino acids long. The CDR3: CASSLERRFGNGHGYTF. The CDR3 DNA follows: TGTGCCAGCAGCTTAGAGCGGCGTTTCGGCAATGGACATGGCTACACCTTC.

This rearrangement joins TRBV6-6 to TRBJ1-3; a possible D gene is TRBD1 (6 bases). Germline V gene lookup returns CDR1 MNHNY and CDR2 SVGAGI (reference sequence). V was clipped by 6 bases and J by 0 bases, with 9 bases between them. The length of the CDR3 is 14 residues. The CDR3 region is CASRSGASGNTIYF. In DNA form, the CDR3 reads TGTGCCAGCAGGTCGGGGGCCTCTGGAAACACCATATATTTT.

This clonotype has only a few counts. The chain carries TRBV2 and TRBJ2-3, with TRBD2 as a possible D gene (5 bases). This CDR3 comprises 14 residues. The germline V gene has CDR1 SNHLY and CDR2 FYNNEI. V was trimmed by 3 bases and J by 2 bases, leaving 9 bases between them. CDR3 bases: TGTGCCAGCAGTGAGGAGGTAGACACAGATACGCAGTATTTT. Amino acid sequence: CASSEEVDTDTQYF.

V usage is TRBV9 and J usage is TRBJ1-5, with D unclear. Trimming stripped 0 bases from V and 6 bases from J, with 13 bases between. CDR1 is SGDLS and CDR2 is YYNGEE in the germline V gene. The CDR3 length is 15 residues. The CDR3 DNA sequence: TGTGCCAGCAGCGTAGATGAGGGAGGTGGTCAGCCCCAGCATTTT. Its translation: CASSVDEGGGQPQHF.